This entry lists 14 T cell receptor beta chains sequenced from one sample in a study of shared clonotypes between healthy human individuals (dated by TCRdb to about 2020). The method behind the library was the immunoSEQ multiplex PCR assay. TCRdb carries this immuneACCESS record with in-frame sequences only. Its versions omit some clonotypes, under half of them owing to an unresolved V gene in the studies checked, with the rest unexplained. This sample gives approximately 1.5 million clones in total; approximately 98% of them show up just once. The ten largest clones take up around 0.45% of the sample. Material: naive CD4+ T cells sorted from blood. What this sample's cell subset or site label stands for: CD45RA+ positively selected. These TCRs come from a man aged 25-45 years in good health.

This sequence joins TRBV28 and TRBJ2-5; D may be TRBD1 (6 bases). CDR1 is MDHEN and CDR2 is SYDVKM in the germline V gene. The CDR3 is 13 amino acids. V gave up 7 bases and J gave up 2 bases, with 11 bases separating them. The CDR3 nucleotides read TGTGCCAGCACCGTAGGGGGACAAGAGACCCAGTACTTC. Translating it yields CASTVGGQETQYF.

This chain's CDR3 is CASFGAGGEFF. DNA for the CDR3: TGTGCCAGCTTCGGAGCGGGAGGAGAGTTCTTC. The chain is built from TRBV6-6 and TRBJ2-1; 9 positions agree with TRBD2. Germline CDR1 is MNHNY and CDR2 is SVGAGI (reference sequence). The J segment lost 14 bases and the V segment lost 8 bases, leaving 7 bases of the junction unmatched. The CDR3 spans 11 residues.

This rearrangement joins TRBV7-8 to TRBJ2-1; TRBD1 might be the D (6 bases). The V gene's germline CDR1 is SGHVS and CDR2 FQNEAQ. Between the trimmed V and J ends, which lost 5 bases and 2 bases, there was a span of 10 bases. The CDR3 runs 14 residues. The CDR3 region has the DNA TGTGCCAGCAGCCTCAGGGGCCCCTACAATGAGCAGTTCTTC. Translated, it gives CASSLRGPYNEQFF.

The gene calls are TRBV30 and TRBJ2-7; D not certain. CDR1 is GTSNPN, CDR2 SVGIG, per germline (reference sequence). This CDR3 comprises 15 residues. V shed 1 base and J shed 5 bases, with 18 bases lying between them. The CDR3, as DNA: TGTGCCTGGAGTGGTTATAGTGGGTCCGCCCACGAGCAGTACTTC. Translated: CAWSGYSGSAHEQYF.

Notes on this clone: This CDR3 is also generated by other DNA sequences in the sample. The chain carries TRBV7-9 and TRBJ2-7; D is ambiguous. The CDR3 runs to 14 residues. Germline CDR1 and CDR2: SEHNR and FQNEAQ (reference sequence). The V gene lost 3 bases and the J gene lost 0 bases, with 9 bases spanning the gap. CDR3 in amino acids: CASSFKGSSYEQYF. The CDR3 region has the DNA TGTGCCAGCAGCTTTAAGGGCAGCTCCTACGAGCAGTACTTC. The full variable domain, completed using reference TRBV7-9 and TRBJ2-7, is DTGVSQNPRHKITKRGQNVTFRCDPISEHNRLYWYRQTLGQGPEFLTYFQNEAQLEKSRLLSDRFSAERPKGSFSTLEIQRTEQGDSAMYLCASSFKGSSYEQYFGPGTRLTVT.

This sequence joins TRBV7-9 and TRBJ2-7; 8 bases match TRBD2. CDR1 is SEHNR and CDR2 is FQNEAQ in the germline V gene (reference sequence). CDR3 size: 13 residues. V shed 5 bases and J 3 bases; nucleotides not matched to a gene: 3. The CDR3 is CASSPGLGYEQYF. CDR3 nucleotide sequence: TGTGCCAGCAGCCCGGGACTAGGCTACGAGCAGTACTTC.

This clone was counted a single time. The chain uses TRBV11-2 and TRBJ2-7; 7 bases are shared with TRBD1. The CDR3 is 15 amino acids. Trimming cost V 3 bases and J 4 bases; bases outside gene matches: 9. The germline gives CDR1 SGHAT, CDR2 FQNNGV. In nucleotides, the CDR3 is TGTGCCAGCAGCTTCGACAGGGTTCGAGCGTACGAGCAGTACTTC. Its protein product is CASSFDRVRAYEQYF. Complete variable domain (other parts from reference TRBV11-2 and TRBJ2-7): EAGVAQSPRYKIIEKRQSVAFWCNPISGHATLYWYQQILGQGPKLLIQFQNNGVVDDSQLPKDRFSAERLKGVDSTLKIQPAKLEDSAVYLCASSFDRVRAYEQYFGPGTRLTVT.

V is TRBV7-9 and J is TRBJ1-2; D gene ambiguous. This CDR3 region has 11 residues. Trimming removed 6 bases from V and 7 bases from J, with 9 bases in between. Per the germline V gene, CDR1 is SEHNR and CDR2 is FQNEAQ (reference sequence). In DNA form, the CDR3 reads TGTGCCAGCAGACAAGGAGTTGGCTACACCTTC. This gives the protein CASRQGVGYTF.

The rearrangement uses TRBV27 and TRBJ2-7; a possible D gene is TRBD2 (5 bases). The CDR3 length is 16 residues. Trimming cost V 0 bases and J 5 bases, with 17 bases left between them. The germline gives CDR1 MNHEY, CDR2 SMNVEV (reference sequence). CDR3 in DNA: TGTGCCAGCAGTTTATCGAAGCGGCTAACGTCAGACGAGCAGTACTTC. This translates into CASSLSKRLTSDEQYF.

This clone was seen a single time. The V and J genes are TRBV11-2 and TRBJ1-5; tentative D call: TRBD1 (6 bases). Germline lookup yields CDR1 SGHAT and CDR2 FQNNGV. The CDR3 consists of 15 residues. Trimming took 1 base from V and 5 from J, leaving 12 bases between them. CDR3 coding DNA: TGTGCCAGCAGCTTAGGTGACAGGCCTCATCAGCCCCAGCATTTT. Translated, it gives CASSLGDRPHQPQHF.

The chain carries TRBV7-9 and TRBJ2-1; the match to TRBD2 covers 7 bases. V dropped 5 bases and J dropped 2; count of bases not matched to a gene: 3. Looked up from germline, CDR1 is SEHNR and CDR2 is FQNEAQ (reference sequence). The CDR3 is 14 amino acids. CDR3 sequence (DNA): TGTGCCAGCAGCCCAACTAGCGCCTACAATGAGCAGTTCTTC. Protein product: CASSPTSAYNEQFF. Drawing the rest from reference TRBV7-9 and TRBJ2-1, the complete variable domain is DTGVSQNPRHKITKRGQNVTFRCDPISEHNRLYWYRQTLGQGPEFLTYFQNEAQLEKSRLLSDRFSAERPKGSFSTLEIQRTEQGDSAMYLCASSPTSAYNEQFFGPGTRLTVL.

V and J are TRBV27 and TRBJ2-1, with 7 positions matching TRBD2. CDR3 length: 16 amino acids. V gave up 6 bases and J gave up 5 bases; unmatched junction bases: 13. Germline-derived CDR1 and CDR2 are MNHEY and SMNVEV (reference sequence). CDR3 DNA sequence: TGTGCCAGCAGAAGATCCCGGGACTACCGCAACAATGAGCAGTTCTTC. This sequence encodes CASRRSRDYRNNEQFF.

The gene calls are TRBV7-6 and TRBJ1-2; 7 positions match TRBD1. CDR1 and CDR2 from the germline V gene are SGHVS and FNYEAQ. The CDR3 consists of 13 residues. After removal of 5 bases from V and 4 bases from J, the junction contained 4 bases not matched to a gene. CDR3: CASSLDRLYGYTF. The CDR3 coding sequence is TGTGCCAGCAGCCTGGACAGGCTCTATGGCTACACCTTC.

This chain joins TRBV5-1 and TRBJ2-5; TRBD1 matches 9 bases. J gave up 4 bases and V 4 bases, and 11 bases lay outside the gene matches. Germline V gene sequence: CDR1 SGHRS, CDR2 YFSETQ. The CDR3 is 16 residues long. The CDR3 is CASSATPTGGGETQYF. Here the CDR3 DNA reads TGCGCCAGCAGCGCTACTCCGACAGGGGGTGGAGAGACCCAGTACTTC.